The 29 T cell receptor beta chains given below trace back to one sample, sequenced in a study of cytomegalovirus exposure and HLA in healthy donors. Produced via immunoSEQ multiplex PCR; TCRdb's table is partial and in-frame only. The data contain some 230,000 clones, over 80% of them singletons. Input material: PBMCs. Every receptor here comes from a woman between 18 and 29 years old in good health and CMV-seronegative.

This chain uses TRBV5-1 with TRBJ2-3, with a weak D call TRBD2 (6 bases). The CDR3 length is 15 residues. Trimming left V 4 bases short and J 0 bases short, with 12 bases between. The germline V gene encodes CDR1 SGHRS and CDR2 YFSETQ. The CDR3 nucleotides are TGCGCCAGCAGCAGCGAGCGGGCAAGCACAGATACGCAGTATTTT. Translating gives CASSSERASTDTQYF.

V and J are TRBV4-1 and TRBJ1-3; 7 positions agree with TRBD1. The V gene's germline CDR1 is MGHRA and CDR2 YSYEKL. CDR3 size: 15 residues. The V segment lost 1 base and the J segment 4 bases; nucleotides outside the gene matches: 4. CDR3 residues: CASSQAGGAGNTIYF. CDR3 nucleotide sequence: TGCGCCAGCAGCCAAGCAGGGGGAGCCGGAAACACCATATATTTT.

Here the CDR3 reads CASEISQGGDGYTF. The CDR3 DNA is TGTGCCAGCGAGATTTCACAGGGAGGGGATGGCTACACCTTC. The J gene is TRBJ1-2, the V gene TRBV2; the D gene is possibly TRBD1 (6 bases). Germline CDR1 and CDR2: SNHLY and FYNNEI. The CDR3 runs 14 residues. The V end was cut by 8 bases, the J end by 6 bases, with 19 bases between.

V is TRBV27 and J is TRBJ1-1, with D maybe TRBD1 (5 bases). Trimming stripped 3 bases from V and 2 bases from J, with 10 bases between. This CDR3 has 14 residues. Germline V gene lookup returns CDR1 MNHEY and CDR2 SMNVEV (reference sequence). CDR3 nucleotide sequence: TGTGCCAGCAGTTTTGGCAGGGTAAACACTGAAGCTTTCTTT. Its translation: CASSFGRVNTEAFF.

The chain links TRBV11-1 to TRBJ2-1; 7 positions match TRBD2. CDR1 is SGHAT, CDR2 FQDESV, per germline (reference sequence). V shed 4 bases and J 0 bases; nucleotides not matched to a gene: 6. The CDR3 is 16 residues long. CDR3 protein: CASSSLGGSSYNEQFF. The CDR3 nucleotides read TGTGCCAGCAGCTCCCTCGGGGGGAGCTCCTACAATGAGCAGTTCTTC.

V gene TRBV6-5 combines with J gene TRBJ1-2; 9 bases are a match to TRBD1. This CDR3 spans 14 amino acids. The V and J ends lost 7 bases and 4 bases, in that order; junction bases with no gene match: 7. The germline gives CDR1 MNHEY, CDR2 SVGAGI. The CDR3 protein is CASKRDRASYGYTF. The CDR3 DNA reads as TGTGCCAGCAAAAGGGACAGGGCATCCTATGGCTACACCTTC.

V usage is TRBV29-1 and J usage is TRBJ2-7, with TRBD1 identical over 9 bases. J gave up 0 bases and V 6 bases, and 9 bases lay outside the gene matches. The CDR3 length is 15 residues. The V gene's germline CDR1 is SQVTM and CDR2 ANQGSEA. The DNA of the CDR3 is TGCAGCGTGAGAGTTGGGACAGGGAGCTCCTACGAGCAGTACTTC. Translated, it gives CSVRVGTGSSYEQYF.

CDR3 coding DNA: TGTGCCAGCAGCGTAGCTGGACAGGGACTTAGGAATGAGCAGTTCTTC. The encoded protein is CASSVAGQGLRNEQFF. V gene TRBV9 combines with J gene TRBJ2-1, with 8 bases that match TRBD1. In germline, CDR1 is SGDLS, CDR2 YYNGEE. V lost 0 bases and J lost 7; bases outside the gene matches: 9. This CDR3 region has 16 residues.

This sequence joins TRBV2 and TRBJ1-5; 9 bases match TRBD1. V gave up 5 bases and J gave up 2 bases; unmatched junction bases: 4. There are 15 residues in the CDR3. The germline V gene has CDR1 SNHLY and CDR2 FYNNEI. The CDR3 loop reads CASSTTGGGNQPQHF. The CDR3 coding sequence is TGTGCCAGCAGTACTACAGGGGGCGGCAATCAGCCCCAGCATTTT.

This sequence joins TRBV30 and TRBJ2-2; TRBD2 agrees at 14 bases. The CDR3 has 19 residues. Germline values: CDR1 GTSNPN, CDR2 SVGIG (reference sequence). V trimming: 0 bases; J trimming: 0 bases; junction bases outside the gene matches: 6. CDR3 coding DNA: TGTGCCTGGAGTGTAATTCGACTAGCGGGAGGGGCGAACACCGGGGAGCTGTTTTTT. Its translation is CAWSVIRLAGGANTGELFF.

The chain couples TRBV7-9 to TRBJ1-2; D not certain. CDR1 and CDR2 from the germline V gene are SEHNR and FQNEAQ (reference sequence). This CDR3 has 16 amino acids. V was pared by 1 base and J by 6 bases, with 18 bases between. CDR3 DNA: TGTGCCAGCAGCTTAGTCGGCGTGACGAGGCTGGATGGCTACACCTTC. Translating it yields CASSLVGVTRLDGYTF. Complete variable domain (other parts from reference TRBV7-9 and TRBJ1-2): DTGVSQNPRHKITKRGQNVTFRCDPISEHNRLYWYRQTLGQGPEFLTYFQNEAQLEKSRLLSDRFSAERPKGSFSTLEIQRTEQGDSAMYLCASSLVGVTRLDGYTFGSGTRLTVV.

The V call is TRBV12-5, the J call TRBJ2-7; 9 bases align to TRBD1. Losses at the gene ends were 3 bases for V and 8 bases for J; bases not matched to a gene: 8. This CDR3 contains 14 residues. Per germline, CDR1 LGHNT and CDR2 FRNRAP. The CDR3, as DNA: TGTGCTAGTGGTTTCCGGGACAGGGAGTACCAGCAGTACTTC. Translated, it gives CASGFRDREYQQYF.

In DNA form, the CDR3 reads TGTGCCAGCCCCCCCGCAGGGAGGTCGGCTCAGCCCCAGCATTTT. Protein: CASPPAGRSAQPQHF. The chain uses TRBV6-1 and TRBJ1-5; tentatively, D is TRBD1 (5 bases). The germline V gene encodes CDR1 MNHNS and CDR2 SASEGT. The ends were cut back, 8 bases at V and 6 bases at J, with 20 bases in the middle. The CDR3 has 15 amino acids.

V and J are TRBV7-2 and TRBJ1-5, with 8 bases fitting TRBD1. From germline, CDR1 is SGHTA and CDR2 FQGNSA. This CDR3 contains 15 residues. Germline trimming cut 5 bases from V and 3 bases from J; bases unmatched to any gene: 6. This chain's CDR3 is CASSPWGQDNQPQHF. CDR3 nucleotides: TGTGCCAGCAGCCCATGGGGACAGGACAATCAGCCCCAGCATTTT.

The sample holds one count of this clone. Here the CDR3 reads CASSPLRAGGTGELFF. In nucleotides, the CDR3 is TGTGCCAGTAGCCCTCTACGTGCGGGGGGAACGGGGGAGCTGTTTTTT. V usage is TRBV19 and J usage is TRBJ2-2, with TRBD2 matching 8 bases. Germline CDR1 LNHDA, CDR2 SQIVND (reference sequence). The length of the CDR3 is 16 residues. With V trimmed by 6 bases and J by 8 bases, 14 bases remained unmatched.

The chain links TRBV5-1 to TRBJ2-7; the match to TRBD2 covers 7 bases. J was trimmed by 6 bases and V by 3 bases; bases with no gene match: 12. CDR3 length: 15 residues. Germline lookup yields CDR1 SGHRS and CDR2 YFSETQ. The CDR3 bases are TGCGCCAGCAGCTCCGGGGCGGGAGTCACCCGCGAGCAGTACTTC. Protein sequence: CASSSGAGVTREQYF.

The chain carries TRBV6-1 and TRBJ1-2; 8 bases map to TRBD1. This CDR3 is 18 amino acids long. Germline-derived CDR1 and CDR2 are MNHNS and SASEGT. Trimming took 1 base from V and 6 from J; bases not matched to a gene: 16. The CDR3 DNA is TGTGCCAGCAGTGAAGTTGGGACAGGACAGGATATTCCTCATGGCTACACCTTC. Amino acid sequence: CASSEVGTGQDIPHGYTF.

The genes are TRBV7-2 and TRBJ2-1, with 12 bases aligning to TRBD2. There are 15 residues in the CDR3. From germline, CDR1 is SGHTA and CDR2 FQGNSA. Unmatched junction bases numbered 7, after V lost 5 bases and J lost 8 bases. The CDR3, as DNA: TGTGCCAGCAGCCCTAGCGGGAGGGCCTCGGATGAGCAGTTCTTC. Protein product: CASSPSGRASDEQFF. Combining the CDR3 with reference TRBV7-2 and TRBJ2-1 gives the whole variable domain GAGVSQSPSNKVTEKGKDVELRCDPISGHTALYWYRQSLGQGLEFLIYFQGNSAPDKSGLPSDRFSAERTGGSVSTLTIQRTQQEDSAVYLCASSPSGRASDEQFFGPGTRLTVL.

This clone was seen a handful of times. This chain joins TRBV7-2 and TRBJ1-2; D is unresolved. Trimming removed 5 bases from V and 4 bases from J, with 14 bases in between. Per germline, CDR1 SGHTA and CDR2 FQGNSA. This CDR3 is 14 amino acids long. CDR3 coding DNA: TGTGCCAGCAGCCCCTCGGGGTACCCCTATGGCTACACCTTC. Its translation is CASSPSGYPYGYTF. Looking up the rest from reference TRBV7-2 and TRBJ1-2 gives the full variable domain: GAGVSQSPSNKVTEKGKDVELRCDPISGHTALYWYRQSLGQGLEFLIYFQGNSAPDKSGLPSDRFSAERTGGSVSTLTIQRTQQEDSAVYLCASSPSGYPYGYTFGSGTRLTVV.

The chain employs TRBV27 and TRBJ1-2; tentatively, D is TRBD1 (6 bases). Germline lookup yields CDR1 MNHEY and CDR2 SMNVEV (reference sequence). V was pared by 6 bases and J by 3 bases, with 20 bases between. The CDR3 length is 16 residues. The CDR3: CASSPYMTGPDYGYTF. In DNA, the CDR3 is TGTGCCAGCAGCCCATACATGACAGGTCCCGACTATGGCTACACCTTC.

In its sample, this clone was seen once. The V call is TRBV27, the J call TRBJ1-1, with 7 nucleotides matching TRBD1. The germline V gene has CDR1 MNHEY and CDR2 SMNVEV (reference sequence). V lost 7 bases, J lost 1 base, and 6 bases stayed unmatched. This CDR3 has 14 amino acids. The DNA for the CDR3 is TGTGCCAGCAACCGAGGACAGGAGAACACTGAAGCTTTCTTT. As protein: CASNRGQENTEAFF.

The chain's CDR3 is CASSLIPAGIQYF. DNA for the CDR3: TGTGCCAGCAGCTTAATCCCAGCGGGAATTCAGTACTTC. V and J are TRBV7-3 and TRBJ2-4, with 7 bases fitting TRBD2. The CDR3 is made up of 13 amino acids. Germline loops: CDR1 SGHTA, CDR2 FQGTGA. V was pared by 1 base and J by 10 bases, with 4 bases of the junction left unmatched. The variable domain in full, with the rest retrieved from reference TRBV7-3 and TRBJ2-4, is GAGVSQTPSNKVTEKGKYVELRCDPISGHTALYWYRQSLGQGPEFLIYFQGTGAADDSGLPNDRFFAVRPEGSVSTLKIQRTERGDSAVYLCASSLIPAGIQYFGAGTRLSVL.

J is TRBJ2-5 and V is TRBV18; tentative D call: TRBD2 (5 bases). V lost 1 base to trimming and J lost 1 base, with 7 bases between them. The CDR3 is made up of 14 amino acids. Per the germline V gene, CDR1 is KGHSH and CDR2 is LQKENI. This CDR3 is CASSPRRSQETQYF. Here the CDR3 DNA reads TGTGCCAGCTCACCACGGAGGTCCCAAGAGACCCAGTACTTC.

This chain links TRBV30 with TRBJ1-1; 7 positions match TRBD1. V was pared by 2 bases and J by 11 bases, with 5 bases of the junction left unmatched. Germline CDR1 reads GTSNPN; CDR2 reads SVGIG (reference sequence). The CDR3 loop spans 11 amino acids. CDR3 region: CAWSPQGGAFF. For the CDR3, the DNA is TGTGCCTGGAGTCCGCAGGGGGGCGCTTTCTTT. The variable domain in full, completed from reference TRBV30 and TRBJ1-1, reads SQTIHQWPATLVQPVGSPLSLECTVEGTSNPNLYWYRQAAGRGLQLLFYSVGIGQISSEVPQNLSASRPQDRQFILSSKKLLLSDSGFYLCAWSPQGGAFFGQGTRLTVV.

The chain couples TRBV11-2 to TRBJ2-1; 15 bases map to TRBD2. The V segment lost 3 bases and the J segment 6 bases; nucleotides outside the gene matches: 6. The germline gives CDR1 SGHAT, CDR2 FQNNGV. The CDR3 has 17 amino acids. The CDR3 is CASSFGTSGGRVNEQFF. In DNA form, the CDR3 reads TGTGCCAGCAGCTTCGGGACTAGCGGGGGGAGGGTCAATGAGCAGTTCTTC.

The chain carries TRBV7-2 and TRBJ1-1; D not resolved. This CDR3 has 16 residues. Trimming removed 5 bases from V and 5 bases from J, with 21 bases in between. The germline CDR1 and CDR2 sequences are SGHTA and FQGNSA. The CDR3: CASSTSPPGKSTEAFF. In DNA form, the CDR3 reads TGTGCCAGCAGCACTTCCCCCCCGGGAAAGAGTACTGAAGCTTTCTTT.

V gene TRBV30 combines with J gene TRBJ1-1; 10 bases are shared with TRBD1. V shed 0 bases and J 1 base; nucleotides not matched to a gene: 5. The germline CDR1 and CDR2 sequences are GTSNPN and SVGIG (reference sequence). This CDR3 comprises 16 residues. CDR3 sequence (DNA): TGTGCCTGGAGTGTATTCGGACAGGGGGGGAACACTGAAGCTTTCTTT. It translates to CAWSVFGQGGNTEAFF.

This chain uses TRBV27 with TRBJ1-5; D uncertain. CDR1 MNHEY and CDR2 SMNVEV come from the germline V gene (reference sequence). The CDR3 has 13 residues. Trimming cost V 6 bases and J 1 base, with 7 bases left between them. The CDR3 bases are TGTGCCAGCAGGAGAGGAAGCAATCAGCCCCAGCATTTT. It specifies CASRRGSNQPQHF.

The chain employs TRBV6-4 and TRBJ1-4; 7 bases fit TRBD1. Germline lookup yields CDR1 MRHNA and CDR2 SNTAGT. Trimming removed 3 bases from V and 4 bases from J; junction bases left unmatched: 5. The CDR3 runs 15 residues. Here the CDR3 DNA reads TGTGCCAGCAGTGAAAACAGGGGCGGTAATGAAAAACTGTTTTTT. Its translation is CASSENRGGNEKLFF.